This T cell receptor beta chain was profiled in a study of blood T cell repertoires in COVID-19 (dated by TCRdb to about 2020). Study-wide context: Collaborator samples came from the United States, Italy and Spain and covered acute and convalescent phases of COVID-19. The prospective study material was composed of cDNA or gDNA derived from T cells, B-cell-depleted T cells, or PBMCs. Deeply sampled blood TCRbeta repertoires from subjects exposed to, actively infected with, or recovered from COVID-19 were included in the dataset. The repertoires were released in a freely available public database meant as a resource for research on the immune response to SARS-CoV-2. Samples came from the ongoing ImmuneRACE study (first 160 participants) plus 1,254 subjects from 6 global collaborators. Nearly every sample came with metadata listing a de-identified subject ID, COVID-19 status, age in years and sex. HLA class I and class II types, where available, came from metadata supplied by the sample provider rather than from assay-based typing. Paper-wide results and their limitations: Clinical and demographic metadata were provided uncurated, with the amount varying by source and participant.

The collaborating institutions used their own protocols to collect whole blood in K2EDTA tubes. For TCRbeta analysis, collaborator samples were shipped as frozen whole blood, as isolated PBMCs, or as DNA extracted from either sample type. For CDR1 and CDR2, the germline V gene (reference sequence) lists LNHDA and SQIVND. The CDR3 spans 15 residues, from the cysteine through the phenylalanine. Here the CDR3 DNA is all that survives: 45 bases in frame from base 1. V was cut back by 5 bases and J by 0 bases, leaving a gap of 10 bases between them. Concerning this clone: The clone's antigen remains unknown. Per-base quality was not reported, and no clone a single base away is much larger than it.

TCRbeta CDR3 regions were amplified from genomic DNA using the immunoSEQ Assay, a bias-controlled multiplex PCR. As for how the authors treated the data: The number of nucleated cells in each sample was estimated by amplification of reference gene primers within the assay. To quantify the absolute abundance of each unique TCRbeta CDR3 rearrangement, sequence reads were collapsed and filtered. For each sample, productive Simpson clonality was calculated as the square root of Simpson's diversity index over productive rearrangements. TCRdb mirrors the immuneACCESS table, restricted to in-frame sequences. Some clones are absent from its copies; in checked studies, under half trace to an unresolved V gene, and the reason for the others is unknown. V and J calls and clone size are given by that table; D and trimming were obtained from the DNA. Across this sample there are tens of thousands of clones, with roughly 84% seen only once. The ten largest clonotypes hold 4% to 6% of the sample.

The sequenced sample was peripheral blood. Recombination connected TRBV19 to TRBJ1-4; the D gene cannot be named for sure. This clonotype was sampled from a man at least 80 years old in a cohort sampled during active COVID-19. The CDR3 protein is CASSGRHATNEKLFF. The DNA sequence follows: TGTGCCAGTAGTGGGAGACACGCAACTAATGAAAAACTGTTTTTT. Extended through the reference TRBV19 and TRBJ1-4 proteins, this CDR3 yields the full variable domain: DGGITQSPKYLFRKEGQNVTLSCEQNLNHDAMYWYRQDPGQGLRLIYYSQIVNDFQKGDIAEGYSVSREKKESFPLTVTSAQKNPTAFYLCASSGRHATNEKLFFGSGTQLSVL.